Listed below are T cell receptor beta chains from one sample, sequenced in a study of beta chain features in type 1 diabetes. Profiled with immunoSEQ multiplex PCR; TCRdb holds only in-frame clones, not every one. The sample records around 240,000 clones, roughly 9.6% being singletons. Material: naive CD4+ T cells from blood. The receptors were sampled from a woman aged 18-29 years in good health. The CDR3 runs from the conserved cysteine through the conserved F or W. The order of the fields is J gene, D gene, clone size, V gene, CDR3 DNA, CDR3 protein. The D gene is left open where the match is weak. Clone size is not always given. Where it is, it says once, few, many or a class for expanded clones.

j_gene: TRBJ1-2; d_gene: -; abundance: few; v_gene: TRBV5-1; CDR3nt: TGCGCCAGCAGCTTGGAACGTCTAGCTAACTATGGCTACACCTTC; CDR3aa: CASSLERLANYGYTF
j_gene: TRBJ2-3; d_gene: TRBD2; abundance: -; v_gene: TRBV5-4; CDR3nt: TGTGCCAGCAGCTTGGGTCGGCGGGGGGAAGTAGATACGCAGTATTTT; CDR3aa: CASSLGRRGEVDTQYF
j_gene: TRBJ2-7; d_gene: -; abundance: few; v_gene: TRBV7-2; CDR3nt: TGTGCCAGCAGCCATTTGACAGGCGTCCTCGAGCAGTACTTC; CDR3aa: CASSHLTGVLEQYF
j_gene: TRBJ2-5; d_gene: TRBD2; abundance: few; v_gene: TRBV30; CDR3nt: TGTGCCTGGAGTGGACATCCGGGACTAGCGTCCCAAGAGACCCAGTACTTC; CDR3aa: CAWSGHPGLASQETQYF
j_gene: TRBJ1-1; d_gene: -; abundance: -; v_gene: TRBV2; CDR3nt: TGTGCCAGCACCAGGGGTTTGAACACTGAAGCTTTCTTT; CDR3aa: CASTRGLNTEAFF
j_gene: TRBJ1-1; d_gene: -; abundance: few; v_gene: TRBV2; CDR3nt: TGTGCCAGCTGTGTCCAGATGAACACTGAAGCTTTCTTT; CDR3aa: CASCVQMNTEAFF
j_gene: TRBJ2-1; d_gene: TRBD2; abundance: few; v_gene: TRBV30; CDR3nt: TGTGCCTGGAGTGGGGTGGGAAAAAGTAGCGGGAGTAGGAATGAGCAGTTCTTC; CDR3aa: CAWSGVGKSSGSRNEQFF
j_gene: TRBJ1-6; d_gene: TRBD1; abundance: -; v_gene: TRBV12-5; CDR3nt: TGTGCTAGTGGTTTGTACACGAGACAGGGGGTACCCCTCCACTTT; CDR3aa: CASGLYTRQGVPLHF
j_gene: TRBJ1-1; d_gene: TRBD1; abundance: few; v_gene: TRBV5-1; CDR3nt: TGCGCCAGCAGCCTAGGGACAGGGACTGAAGCTTTCTTT; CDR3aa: CASSLGTGTEAFF
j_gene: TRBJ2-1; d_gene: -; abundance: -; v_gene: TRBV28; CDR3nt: TGTGCCAGCAGTGAAGGGGGGGGGAATGAGCAGTTCTTC; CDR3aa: CASSEGGGNEQFF
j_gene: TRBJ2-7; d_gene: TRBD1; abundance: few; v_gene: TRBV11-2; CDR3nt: TGTGCCAGCAGCTTAGCGGCCGGGACAGGTTCGGGGGAGCAGTACTTC; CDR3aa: CASSLAAGTGSGEQYF
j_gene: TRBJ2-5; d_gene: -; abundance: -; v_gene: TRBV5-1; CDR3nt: TGCGCCAGCAGCTTCCCAGATTTAGAGACCCAGTACTTC; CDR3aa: CASSFPDLETQYF
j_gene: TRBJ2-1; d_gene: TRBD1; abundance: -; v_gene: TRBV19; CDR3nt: TGTGCCAGTAGTATAGACCGGGACAGGGGGCTCTACAATGAGCAGTTCTTC; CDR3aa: CASSIDRDRGLYNEQFF
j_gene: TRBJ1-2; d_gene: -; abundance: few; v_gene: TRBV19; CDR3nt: TGTGCCAGTAGTATACCCCCCCACAGAGGCTACACCTTC; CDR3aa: CASSIPPHRGYTF
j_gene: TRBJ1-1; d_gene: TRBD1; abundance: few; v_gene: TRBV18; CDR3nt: TGTGCCAGCTCACCAGAGGACCTCCCAGGGGGGGAAGCTTTCTTT; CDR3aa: CASSPEDLPGGEAFF
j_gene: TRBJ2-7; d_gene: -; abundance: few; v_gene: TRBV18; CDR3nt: TGTGCCAGCTCACAAAAGAGGCGTACCTACGAGCAGTACTTC; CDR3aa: CASSQKRRTYEQYF
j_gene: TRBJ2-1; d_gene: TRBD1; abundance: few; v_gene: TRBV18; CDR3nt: TGTGCCAGCTCACCTCCCCTTAGGCAGGGGGAGTTCTTC; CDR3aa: CASSPPLRQGEFF
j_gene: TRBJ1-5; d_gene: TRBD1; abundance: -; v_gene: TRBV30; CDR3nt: TGTGCCTGGAGTGTACAGGGGAGTCAGCCCCAGCATTTT; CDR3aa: CAWSVQGSQPQHF
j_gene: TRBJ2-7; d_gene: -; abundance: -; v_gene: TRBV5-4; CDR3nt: TGTGCCAGCAGCTCGAAGACAGGTTTGCTGCCCTACGAGCAGTACTTC; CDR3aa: CASSSKTGLLPYEQYF
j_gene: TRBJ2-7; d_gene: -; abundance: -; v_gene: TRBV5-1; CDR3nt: TGCGCCAGCAGTCCGACAGGAGAACTAATCTACGAGCAGTACTTC; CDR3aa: CASSPTGELIYEQYF
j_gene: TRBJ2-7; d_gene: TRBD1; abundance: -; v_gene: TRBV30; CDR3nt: TGTGCCTGGAGTAGGACAGGGGGCTTGTACGAGCAGTACTTC; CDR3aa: CAWSRTGGLYEQYF
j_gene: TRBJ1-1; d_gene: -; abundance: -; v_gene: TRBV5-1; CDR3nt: TGCGCCAGCAGCTTGGGTCTGGGGGCAAACACTGAAGCTTTCTTT; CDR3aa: CASSLGLGANTEAFF
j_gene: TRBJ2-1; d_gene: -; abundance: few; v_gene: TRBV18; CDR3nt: TGTGCCAGCTCACTGAAAGCAAGCTCCTACAATGAGCAGTTCTTC; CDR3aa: CASSLKASSYNEQFF
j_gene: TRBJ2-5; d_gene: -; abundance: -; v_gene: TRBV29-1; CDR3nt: TGCAGCGTTGAGAAGGGGGTAGGTGAGACCCAGTACTTC; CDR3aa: CSVEKGVGETQYF
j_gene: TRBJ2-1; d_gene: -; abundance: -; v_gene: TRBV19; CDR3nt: TGTGCCAGTAGTATAGTACGGGACACTACCAAGCAGTTCTTC; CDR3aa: CASSIVRDTTKQFF
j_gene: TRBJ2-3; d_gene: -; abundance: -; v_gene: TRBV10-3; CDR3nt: TGTGCCATCAGTGGGACAACCCAGTCAGATACGCAGTATTTT; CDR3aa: CAISGTTQSDTQYF
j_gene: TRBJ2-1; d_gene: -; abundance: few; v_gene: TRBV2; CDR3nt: TGTGCCAGCAGCGAACGGAGCACCTACAATGAGCAGTTCTTC; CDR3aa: CASSERSTYNEQFF